These 8 T cell receptor beta chains were sequenced from one sample in a study of circulating CD8 cells and anti-PD-1 response in melanoma. TCR libraries were prepared from roughly 15 ng of total RNA with the QIAseq Immune Repertoire TCR panel. In TCRdb, the reads were re-called with MiXCR into one record per CDR3 protein. The sample shows over a thousand distinct CDR3 sequences, roughly 7.1% of them seen only once. From live CD3+CD8+TCRalphabeta+ cells, four PD-1 and/or TIGIT subsets were sorted. The material sequenced was CD8+ T cells from PBMCs, taken at baseline or after one month of anti-PD-1 therapy (not recorded which). The receptors were gathered from a human donor with melanoma.

By share, this clonotype ranks as medium-sized. The V gene is TRBV30, the J gene TRBJ2-7; D unclear. Germline V gives CDR1 GTSNPN, CDR2 SVGIG (reference sequence). This CDR3 comprises 15 residues. Trimming took 4 bases from V and 3 from J, leaving 19 bases between them. The CDR3 loop reads CAWTVYASGDYEQYF. In DNA, the CDR3 is TGTGCCTGGACCGTCTATGCCTCTGGTGACTACGAGCAGTACTTC.

This clonotype is categorized as medium-sized. The chain recombines TRBV14 with TRBJ2-5, with D uncertain. CDR1 and CDR2 (germline): SGHDN, FVKESK. Trimming took off 0 bases at V and 7 bases at J, with 6 bases between the two ends. The CDR3 extends over 12 amino acids. For the CDR3, the DNA is TGTGCCAGCAGCCAAGAGTTCCGGACCCAGTACTTC. Translated: CASSQEFRTQYF.

The rearrangement uses TRBV19 and TRBJ2-3; D is possibly TRBD2 (5 bases). CDR1 is LNHDA and CDR2 is SQIVND in the germline V gene (reference sequence). The CDR3 consists of 16 residues. Trimming took 0 bases from V and 4 from J, leaving 14 bases between them. CDR3 residues: CASSIEGEGASDTQYF. CDR3 nucleotide sequence: TGTGCCAGTAGTATAGAGGGCGAGGGAGCGTCAGATACGCAGTATTTT. The full variable domain, in which reference TRBV19 and TRBJ2-3 provide the parts outside the CDR3, is DGGITQSPKYLFRKEGQNVTLSCEQNLNHDAMYWYRQDPGQGLRLIYYSQIVNDFQKGDIAEGYSVSREKKESFPLTVTSAQKNPTAFYLCASSIEGEGASDTQYFGPGTRLTVL.

By share of the sample, this clonotype is large. The CDR3: CATSKGRNRGTEAFF. The DNA of the CDR3 is TGTGCCACCAGCAAAGGCAGGAACAGAGGCACTGAAGCTTTCTTT. V gene TRBV15 combines with J gene TRBJ1-1; D is undetermined. Germline CDR1 is LNHNV and CDR2 is YYDKDF (reference sequence). The CDR3 covers 15 residues. The V end was cut by 4 bases, the J end by 4 bases, with 16 bases between. The full variable domain, completed using reference TRBV15 and TRBJ1-1, is DAMVIQNPRYQVTQFGKPVTLSCSQTLNHNVMYWYQQKSSQAPKLLFHYYDKDFNNEADTPDNFQSRRPNTSFCFLDIRSPGLGDTAMYLCATSKGRNRGTEAFFGQGTRLTVV.

This clonotype is deemed medium-sized. This chain connects TRBV4-1 to TRBJ2-3; tentatively, D is TRBD2 (5 bases). Germline V CDR1 and CDR2: MGHRA, YSYEKL. CDR3 length: 15 residues. Trimming removed 1 base at V and 2 bases at J, with 10 bases between. Here the CDR3 reads CASSQGTWITDTQYF. CDR3 coding DNA: TGCGCCAGCAGCCAAGGGACTTGGATCACAGATACGCAGTATTTT.

This clonotype ranks as medium-sized. The chain has TRBV29-1 and TRBJ1-2; unclear D gene. V lost 1 base, J lost 4 bases, and 4 bases lay in between. Germline V lookup: CDR1 SQVTM, CDR2 ANQGSEA. The CDR3 contains 11 residues. CDR3 amino acids: CSVEASYGYTF. The CDR3 DNA sequence: TGCAGCGTTGAAGCGTCCTATGGCTACACCTTC.

This clonotype is categorized as large. This chain links TRBV7-2 with TRBJ2-1, with D perhaps TRBD1 (5 bases). Trimming stripped 1 base from V and 1 base from J, with 8 bases between. The CDR3 runs 15 residues. Germline CDR1 reads SGHTA; CDR2 reads FQGNSA. For the CDR3, the DNA is TGTGCCAGCAGCTTAGATGCAGGGTCCTACAATGAGCAGTTCTTC. Translating it yields CASSLDAGSYNEQFF.

By sample share, this clonotype is medium-sized (0.01 to 0.1%). CDR3 coding DNA: TGTGCCAGTAGTACCGTCAGGGACCAAAGGGGTACTGAAGCTTTCTTT. Translating gives CASSTVRDQRGTEAFF. The chain joins TRBV19 to TRBJ1-1; D possibly corresponds to TRBD1 (5 bases). Trimming pared 4 bases from V and 5 bases from J, leaving 20 bases between. The germline V gene has CDR1 LNHDA and CDR2 SQIVND (reference sequence). The CDR3 length is 16 residues.